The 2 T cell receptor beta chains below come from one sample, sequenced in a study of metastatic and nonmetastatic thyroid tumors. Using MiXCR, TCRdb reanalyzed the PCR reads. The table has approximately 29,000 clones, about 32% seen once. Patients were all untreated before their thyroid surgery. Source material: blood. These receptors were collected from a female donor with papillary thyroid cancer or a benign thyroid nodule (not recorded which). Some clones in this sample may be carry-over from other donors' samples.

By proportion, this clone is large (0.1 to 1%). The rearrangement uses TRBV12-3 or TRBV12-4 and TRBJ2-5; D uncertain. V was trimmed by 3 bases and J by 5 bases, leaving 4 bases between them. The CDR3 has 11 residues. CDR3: CASSFEETQYF. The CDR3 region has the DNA TGTGCCAGCAGTTTCGAGGAGACCCAGTACTTC.

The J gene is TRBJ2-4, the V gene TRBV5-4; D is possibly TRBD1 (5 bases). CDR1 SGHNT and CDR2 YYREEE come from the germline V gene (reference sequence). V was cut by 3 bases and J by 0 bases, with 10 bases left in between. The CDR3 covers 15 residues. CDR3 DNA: TGTGCCAGCAGCTCCTGGCAGGGAGCCAAAAACATTCAGTACTTC. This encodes CASSSWQGAKNIQYF.